This TCR beta chain was captured by sequencing in a study of cytomegalovirus exposure and HLA in healthy donors. Regarding the study as a whole: Researchers catalogued approximately 170 TCR beta chains as cytomegalovirus-associated.

Regarding this clone: Its antigen is currently unknown.

Separate from the approximately 720-subject first cohort was the approximately 130-subject validation cohort, to which the donors belonged. Assay used: immunoSEQ multiplex PCR; TCRdb lists only in-frame clones, some missing. The sample comprises about 150,000 clones, just over 85% of which are singletons, and about 2.2% rests with the top ten. Trimming cost V 3 bases and J 3 bases, with 12 bases left between them. This CDR3 comprises 14 residues. Germline lookup yields CDR1 PRHDT and CDR2 FYEKMQ (reference sequence). This chain joins TRBV13 and TRBJ2-7; D is perhaps TRBD1 (6 bases). This receptor was taken from a human donor in good health. Source material: PBMCs. The CDR3 nucleotides are TGTGCCAGCAGCTTGACAGGTCCTGACTACGAGCAGTACTTC. Amino acid sequence: CASSLTGPDYEQYF. The entire variable domain, with the rest obtained from reference TRBV13 and TRBJ2-7, is as follows: AAGVIQSPRHLIKEKRETATLKCYPIPRHDTVYWYQQGPGQDPQFLISFYEKMQSDKGSIPDRFSAQQFSDYHSELNMSSLELGDSALYFCASSLTGPDYEQYFGPGTRLTVT.